These T cell receptor beta chains were read from a single sample in a study of Ad26.COV2.S vaccination and SARS-CoV-2 variants. Measured with immunoSEQ multiplex PCR; TCRdb has only the in-frame clones, and not every one. The data show hundreds of thousands of clones, with roughly 90% seen just once and around 1.5% held by the top ten. The sample consisted of peripheral blood, taken in a trial of Ad26.COV2.S vaccine versus placebo. These receptors came from a person aged 18-60 years who received the Ad26.COV2.S COVID-19 vaccine or a placebo. Both conserved end residues are part of each CDR3. The D gene is left open where the match is weak. Not all rows give a size; the values are once, few, many and, for expanded clones, a class.

V gene	D gene	clone size	J gene	CDR3 protein	CDR3 DNA
TRBV7-9	.	.	TRBJ2-1	CASSLERGEQFF	TGTGCCAGCAGCTTAGAGAGGGGAGAGCAGTTCTTC
TRBV14	TRBD2	.	TRBJ2-3	CASSQSGTAPSTDTQYF	TGTGCCAGCAGCCAAAGCGGGACTGCTCCTAGCACAGATACGCAGTATTTT
TRBV19	.	.	TRBJ1-5	CASSIEVGLNQPQHF	TGTGCCAGTAGTATAGAGGTAGGCCTCAATCAGCCCCAGCATTTT
TRBV7-2	.	.	TRBJ2-3	CASSLARGADTQYF	TGTGCCAGCAGCTTAGCCAGGGGGGCAGATACGCAGTATTTT
TRBV4-1	TRBD1	.	TRBJ2-7	CASSQRGDRGKAEQYF	TGCGCCAGCAGCCAACGCGGCGACAGGGGGAAGGCCGAGCAGTACTTC
TRBV5-1	.	.	TRBJ1-1	CASKGGTTRRGTEAFF	TGCGCCAGCAAAGGTGGGACAACTAGAAGGGGCACTGAAGCTTTCTTT
TRBV19	.	.	TRBJ1-4	CASSRRPNEKLFF	TGTGCCAGTAGCCGCAGACCGAATGAAAAACTGTTTTTT
TRBV3-1/TRBV3-2	.	.	TRBJ2-2	CASSLEGGTGELFF	TGTGCCAGCAGCCTCGAGGGGGGGACCGGGGAGCTGTTTTTT
TRBV4-1	.	.	TRBJ1-2	CASSQVGDNPAFGYTF	TGCGCCAGCAGCCAAGTTGGGGACAACCCTGCCTTTGGCTACACCTTC
TRBV19	.	once	TRBJ2-3	CASSISGRGPPQYF	TGTGCCAGTAGTATAAGCGGTCGGGGACCACCGCAGTATTTT
TRBV7-8	TRBD2	.	TRBJ2-7	CASSLTRGLAGENYEQYF	TGTGCCAGCAGCCTGACCCGGGGACTAGCGGGAGAGAATTACGAGCAGTACTTC
TRBV30	.	.	TRBJ2-7	CAWSTAGYEQYF	TGTGCCTGGTCAACGGCAGGGTACGAGCAGTACTTC
TRBV5-1	.	.	TRBJ1-1	CASRKGAEAFF	TGCGCCAGCCGGAAGGGGGCTGAAGCTTTCTTT
TRBV5-4	TRBD1	.	TRBJ2-5	CASSPPTGEETQYF	TGTGCCAGCAGCCCTCCGACAGGGGAAGAGACCCAGTACTTC
TRBV30	.	.	TRBJ2-7	CAWGLGGDEQYF	TGTGCCTGGGGGCTTGGGGGAGACGAGCAGTACTTC
TRBV6-5	.	.	TRBJ2-3	CASSVVERNTQYF	TGTGCCAGCTCAGTGGTAGAACGCAATACGCAGTATTTT
TRBV7-9	.	.	TRBJ1-3	CASSLGRSSGNTIYF	TGTGCCAGCAGCTTAGGCAGGTCCTCTGGAAACACCATATATTTT
TRBV27	TRBD2	.	TRBJ2-1	CASSLGLAGGEQFF	TGTGCCAGCAGTTTAGGGCTAGCGGGAGGTGAGCAGTTCTTC
TRBV6-5	TRBD2	.	TRBJ2-1	CASSSRGSGPYNEQFF	TGTGCCAGCAGTTCAAGAGGTAGCGGGCCCTACAATGAGCAGTTCTTC
TRBV6-5	.	.	TRBJ1-5	CASSPFLDPQHF	TGTGCCAGCAGCCCCTTCTTGGATCCCCAGCATTTT
TRBV12-5	TRBD1	.	TRBJ2-7	CASGGQGSEQYF	TGTGCTAGTGGCGGACAGGGGTCGGAGCAGTACTTC
TRBV5-1	.	.	TRBJ2-5	CASSFPRETQYF	TGCGCCAGCAGCTTTCCGAGGGAGACCCAGTACTTC
TRBV30	.	.	TRBJ1-2	CAWSPQGWNGYTF	TGTGCCTGGAGTCCCCAGGGGTGGAATGGCTACACCTTC
TRBV27	TRBD1	.	TRBJ1-1	CASSTDRGLGTEAFF	TGTGCCAGCAGTACGGACAGGGGGCTTGGAACTGAAGCTTTCTTT
TRBV18	.	.	TRBJ2-5	CASLPTLQETQYF	TGTGCCAGCCTACCGACGCTACAAGAGACCCAGTACTTC
TRBV5-1	.	.	TRBJ2-7	CASSLEGQYEQYF	TGCGCCAGCAGCTTGGAAGGACAGTACGAGCAGTACTTC
TRBV5-6	TRBD1	once	TRBJ2-7	CASSWDRDYEQYF	TGTGCCAGCAGCTGGGACAGGGACTACGAGCAGTACTTC
TRBV6-1	.	.	TRBJ1-4	CASSALGTRTNEKLFF	TGTGCCAGCAGTGCTCTAGGGACGAGAACTAATGAAAAACTGTTTTTT
TRBV5-4	.	.	TRBJ1-2	CASSWGGEANYGYTF	TGTGCCAGCAGCTGGGGTGGAGAAGCTAACTATGGCTACACCTTC
TRBV7-2	.	.	TRBJ1-4	CASSLGGGRGEKLFF	TGTGCCAGCAGCTTAGGAGGGGGGCGCGGTGAAAAACTGTTTTTT
TRBV6-5	.	.	TRBJ2-7	CASSYFRGGSYEQYF	TGTGCCAGCAGTTACTTCAGGGGGGGGTCCTACGAGCAGTACTTC
TRBV30	.	.	TRBJ1-4	CAWEAGEKLFF	TGTGCCTGGGAAGCAGGTGAAAAACTGTTTTTT
TRBV2	.	.	TRBJ2-2	CASSEDGGYTGELFF	TGTGCCAGCAGTGAAGACGGGGGTTACACCGGGGAGCTGTTTTTT
TRBV5-5	TRBD1	.	TRBJ1-5	CASRPGARGQTNQPQHF	TGTGCCAGCAGACCCGGGGCCCGGGGACAGACTAATCAGCCCCAGCATTTT
TRBV18	.	.	TRBJ1-5	CASSPMETWQPQHF	TGTGCCAGCTCACCGATGGAGACGTGGCAGCCCCAGCATTTT
TRBV30	.	.	TRBJ1-5	CAWAYRDHQPQHF	TGTGCCTGGGCCTACAGGGACCATCAGCCCCAGCATTTT
TRBV6-5	.	.	TRBJ1-2	CASSYSIGGPNYGYTF	TGTGCCAGCAGTTACTCGATCGGAGGTCCTAACTATGGCTACACCTTC
TRBV19	.	.	TRBJ2-3	CASSIPMTDTQYF	TGTGCCAGTAGTATACCGATGACAGATACGCAGTATTTT
TRBV6-2/TRBV6-3	.	.	TRBJ2-2	CASSGGQRAGELFF	TGTGCCAGCAGTGGGGGACAGCGGGCCGGGGAGCTGTTTTTT
TRBV5-1	.	.	TRBJ2-7	CASSSSPF	TGCGCCAGCAGCTCCTCACCTTTC
TRBV12-3/TRBV12-4	.	.	TRBJ2-7	CASRGPGFYEQYF	TGTGCCAGCAGGGGCCCGGGGTTCTACGAGCAGTACTTC
TRBV7-6	.	once	TRBJ2-5	CASSSFGETQYF	TGTGCCAGCAGCTCATTTGGGGAGACCCAGTACTTC
TRBV5-4	.	.	TRBJ1-6	CASSLEGGSPLHF	TGTGCCAGCAGCTTGGAAGGGGGTTCACCCCTCCACTTT
TRBV19	.	once	TRBJ1-3	CASRRPRSSGNTIYF	TGTGCCAGTAGGAGACCTCGGAGCTCTGGAAACACCATATATTTT
TRBV28	.	.	TRBJ1-5	CASRRVDQPQHF	TGTGCCAGCAGACGTGTGGATCAGCCCCAGCATTTT
TRBV6-6	TRBD1	.	TRBJ2-7	CASSRGQGQTYEQYF	TGTGCCAGCAGTCGGGGACAGGGTCAGACCTACGAGCAGTACTTC
TRBV30	.	once	TRBJ2-3	CAWGTSDTQYF	TGTGCCTGGGGGACTTCAGATACGCAGTATTTT
TRBV5-8	.	.	TRBJ1-2	CASSLWRGGGYGYTF	TGTGCCAGCAGCCTTTGGAGGGGTGGTGGCTATGGCTACACCTTC
TRBV18	.	.	TRBJ2-7	CASSLNQGFYEQYF	TGTGCCAGCTCACTAAATCAGGGGTTCTACGAGCAGTACTTC
TRBV10-3	.	.	TRBJ1-2	CAISEPARDHYGYTF	TGTGCCATCAGCGAGCCGGCCAGGGACCACTATGGCTACACCTTC
TRBV7-9	.	.	TRBJ2-5	CASSLSRGEGTQYF	TGTGCCAGCAGCTTATCGAGGGGGGAGGGCACCCAGTACTTC
TRBV7-9	.	.	TRBJ1-6	CASSFHSPWDSPLHF	TGTGCCAGCAGCTTCCACAGCCCTTGGGATTCACCCCTCCACTTT
TRBV7-2	TRBD1	.	TRBJ2-2	CASCPGQGLTGELFF	TGTGCCAGCTGCCCGGGACAGGGTTTAACCGGGGAGCTGTTTTTT
TRBV9	.	.	TRBJ1-3	CASSAGSTIYF	TGTGCCAGCAGCGCGGGGAGCACCATATATTTT
TRBV6-5	TRBD1	.	TRBJ1-2	CASRGQGTSGYTF	TGTGCCAGCCGGGGACAGGGGACCTCTGGCTACACCTTC
TRBV5-1	TRBD1	.	TRBJ2-5	CASSLAGTGQETQYF	TGCGCCAGCAGCTTGGCCGGGACAGGCCAAGAGACCCAGTACTTC
TRBV9	.	.	TRBJ1-4	CASSPRGGRVNEKLFF	TGTGCCAGCAGCCCGAGGGGGGGCAGGGTTAATGAAAAACTGTTTTTT